This T cell receptor beta chain originates from a study of blood T cell repertoires in COVID-19. Data came from immunoSEQ multiplex PCR; TCRdb stores just in-frame clones and leaves some out. This sample has under 200,000 clones, with around four fifths found just once. The CDR3 sequence is 15 residues long. From germline, CDR1 is SGHAT and CDR2 FQNNGV. The V gene lost 5 bases and the J gene lost 4 bases, with 12 bases spanning the gap. This chain uses TRBV11-2 with TRBJ1-6, with D unresolved. The sequence was collected from a woman aged 55 to 70 with acute or convalescent COVID-19. Input material: peripheral blood. CDR3 region: CASSPGRLYNSPLHF. The CDR3 bases are TGTGCCAGCAGCCCGGGGAGACTATATAATTCACCCCTCCACTTT.